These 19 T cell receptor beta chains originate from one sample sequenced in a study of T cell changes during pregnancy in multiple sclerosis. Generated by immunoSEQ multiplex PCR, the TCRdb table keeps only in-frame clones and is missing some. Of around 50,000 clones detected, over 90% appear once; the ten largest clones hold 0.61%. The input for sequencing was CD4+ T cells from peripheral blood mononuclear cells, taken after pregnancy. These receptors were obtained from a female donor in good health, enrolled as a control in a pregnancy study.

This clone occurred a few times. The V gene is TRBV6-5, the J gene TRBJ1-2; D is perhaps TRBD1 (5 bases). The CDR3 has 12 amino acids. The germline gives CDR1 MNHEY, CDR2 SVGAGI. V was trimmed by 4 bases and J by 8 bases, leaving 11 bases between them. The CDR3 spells CASSWWQGGYTF. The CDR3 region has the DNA TGTGCCAGCAGTTGGTGGCAGGGAGGCTACACCTTC.

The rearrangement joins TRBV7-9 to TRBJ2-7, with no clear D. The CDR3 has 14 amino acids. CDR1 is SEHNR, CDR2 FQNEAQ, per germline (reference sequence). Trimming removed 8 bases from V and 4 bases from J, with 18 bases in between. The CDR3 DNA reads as TGTGCCAGCGGCCGGCTCAGATCGGGTTACGAGCAGTACTTC. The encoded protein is CASGRLRSGYEQYF.

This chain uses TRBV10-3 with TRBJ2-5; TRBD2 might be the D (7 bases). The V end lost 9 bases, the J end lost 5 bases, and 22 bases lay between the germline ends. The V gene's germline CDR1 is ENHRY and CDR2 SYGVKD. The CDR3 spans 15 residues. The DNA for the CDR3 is TGTGCCATACAGGCCGGGGGGCCGGTCCGGGAGACCCAGTACTTC. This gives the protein CAIQAGGPVRETQYF.

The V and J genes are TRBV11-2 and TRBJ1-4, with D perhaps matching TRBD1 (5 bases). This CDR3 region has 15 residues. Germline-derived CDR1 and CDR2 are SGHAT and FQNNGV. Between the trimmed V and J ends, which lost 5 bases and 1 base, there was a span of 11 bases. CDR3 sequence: CASSRRGGTNEKLFF. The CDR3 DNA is TGTGCCAGCAGCCGACGGGGGGGAACTAATGAAAAACTGTTTTTT.

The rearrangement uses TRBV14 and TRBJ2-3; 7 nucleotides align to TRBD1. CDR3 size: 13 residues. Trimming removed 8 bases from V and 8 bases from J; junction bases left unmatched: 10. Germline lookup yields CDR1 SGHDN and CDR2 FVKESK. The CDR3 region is CASRDRNQGTQYF. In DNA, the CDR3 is TGTGCCAGCCGGGACAGAAACCAGGGTACGCAGTATTTT.

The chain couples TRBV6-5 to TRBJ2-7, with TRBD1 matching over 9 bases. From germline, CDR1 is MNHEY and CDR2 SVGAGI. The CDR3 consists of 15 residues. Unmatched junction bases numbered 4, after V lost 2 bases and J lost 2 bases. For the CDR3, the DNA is TGTGCCAGCAGTTACACACGGACAGGGGCCTACGAGCAGTACTTC. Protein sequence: CASSYTRTGAYEQYF.

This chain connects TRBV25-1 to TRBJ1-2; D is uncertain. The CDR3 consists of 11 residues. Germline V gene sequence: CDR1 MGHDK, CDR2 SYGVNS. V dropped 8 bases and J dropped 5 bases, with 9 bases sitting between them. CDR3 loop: CASGAAYGYTF. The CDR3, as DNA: TGTGCCAGCGGAGCCGCATATGGCTACACCTTC.

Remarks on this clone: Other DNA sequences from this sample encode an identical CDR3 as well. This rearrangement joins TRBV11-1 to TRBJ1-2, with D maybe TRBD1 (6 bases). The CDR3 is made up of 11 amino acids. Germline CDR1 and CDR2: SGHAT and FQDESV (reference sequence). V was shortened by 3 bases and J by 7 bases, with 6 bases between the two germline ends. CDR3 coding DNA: TGTGCCAGCAGCTTCAGGGGTGGCTACACCTTC. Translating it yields CASSFRGGYTF.

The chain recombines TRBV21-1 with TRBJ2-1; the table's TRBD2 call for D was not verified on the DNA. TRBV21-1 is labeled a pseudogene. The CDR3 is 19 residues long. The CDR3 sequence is CASSPRTGLAAASYNEQFF. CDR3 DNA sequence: TGTGCCAGCAGCCCACGGACGGGACTAGCGGCCGCCTCCTACAATGAGCAGTTCTTC.

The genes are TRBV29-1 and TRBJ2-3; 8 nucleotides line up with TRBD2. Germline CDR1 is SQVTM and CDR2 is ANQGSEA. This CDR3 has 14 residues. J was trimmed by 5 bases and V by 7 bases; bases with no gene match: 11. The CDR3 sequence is CSALTGGPGDTQYF. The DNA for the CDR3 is TGCAGCGCCTTAACGGGAGGGCCGGGAGATACGCAGTATTTT.

CDR3 residues: CASSPPGQGGEQYF. The CDR3 DNA follows: TGTGCCAGCTCACCACCGGGACAGGGGGGCGAGCAGTACTTC. J is TRBJ2-7 and V is TRBV18; TRBD1 matches at 11 bases. This CDR3 is built from 14 residues. The junction had 1 base not matched to a gene; V was cut back by 0 bases and J by 6 bases. From germline, CDR1 is KGHSH and CDR2 LQKENI.

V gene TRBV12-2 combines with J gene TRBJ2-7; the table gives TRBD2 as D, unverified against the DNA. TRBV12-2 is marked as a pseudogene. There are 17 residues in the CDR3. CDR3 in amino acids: CASRLAGLAGGRYEQYF. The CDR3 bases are TGTGCAAGTCGCTTAGCGGGGCTGGCGGGGGGGCGGTACGAGCAGTACTTC.

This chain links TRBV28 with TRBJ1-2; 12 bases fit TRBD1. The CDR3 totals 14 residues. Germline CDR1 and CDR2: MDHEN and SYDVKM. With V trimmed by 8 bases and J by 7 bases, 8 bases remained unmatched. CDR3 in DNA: TGTGCCAGCGGTCCCGGGACAGGGGGCGGTGGCTACACCTTC. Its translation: CASGPGTGGGGYTF.

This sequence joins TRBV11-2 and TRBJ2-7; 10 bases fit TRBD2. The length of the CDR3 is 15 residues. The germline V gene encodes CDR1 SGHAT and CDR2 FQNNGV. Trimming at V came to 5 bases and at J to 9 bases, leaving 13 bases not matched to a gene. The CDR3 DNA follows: TGTGCCAGCAGCCCAGGATCCAGCGGGAGGGCCTCGCAGTACTTC. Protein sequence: CASSPGSSGRASQYF.

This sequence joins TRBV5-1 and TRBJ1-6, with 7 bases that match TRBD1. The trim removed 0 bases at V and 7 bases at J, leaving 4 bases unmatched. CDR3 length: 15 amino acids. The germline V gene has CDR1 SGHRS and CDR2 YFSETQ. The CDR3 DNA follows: TGCGCCAGCAGCTTGGCCGGGACAGCGAATTCACCCCTCCACTTT. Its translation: CASSLAGTANSPLHF.

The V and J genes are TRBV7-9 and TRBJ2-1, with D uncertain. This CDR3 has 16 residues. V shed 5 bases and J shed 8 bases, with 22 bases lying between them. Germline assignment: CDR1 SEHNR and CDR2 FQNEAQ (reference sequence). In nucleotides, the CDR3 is TGTGCCAGCAGCCCTCGGTTCGTGCTCGACCGGGATGAGCAGTTCTTC. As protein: CASSPRFVLDRDEQFF.

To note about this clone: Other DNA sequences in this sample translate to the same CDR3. This chain's CDR3 is CASSVGPSYEQYF. The CDR3 DNA follows: TGTGCCAGCAGCGTAGGGCCAAGCTACGAGCAGTACTTC. This chain links TRBV9 with TRBJ2-7; D not resolved. In germline, CDR1 is SGDLS, CDR2 YYNGEE. Trimming pared 0 bases from V and 3 bases from J, leaving 7 bases between. This CDR3 region has 13 residues.

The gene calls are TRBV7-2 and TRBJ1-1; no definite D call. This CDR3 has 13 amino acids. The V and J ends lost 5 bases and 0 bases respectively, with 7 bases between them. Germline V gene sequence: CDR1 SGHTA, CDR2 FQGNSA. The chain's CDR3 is CASSPFVNTEAFF. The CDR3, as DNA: TGTGCCAGCAGCCCCTTTGTGAACACTGAAGCTTTCTTT.

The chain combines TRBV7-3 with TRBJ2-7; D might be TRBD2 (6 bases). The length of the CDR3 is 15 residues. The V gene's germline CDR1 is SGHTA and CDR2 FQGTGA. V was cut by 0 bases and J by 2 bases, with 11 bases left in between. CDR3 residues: CASSLTSRGTYEQYF. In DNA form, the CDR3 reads TGTGCCAGCAGCTTAACGTCGCGGGGTACCTACGAGCAGTACTTC.